This TCR beta chain was obtained from a study of T cells of healthy individuals. Each CDR3 protein is one row after TCRdb ran MiXCR on the 5' RACE reads. This table has around 83,000 distinct CDR3 sequences, 5% appearing once. The CDR3 covers 12 residues. The germline V gene encodes CDR1 LGHNA and CDR2 YSLEER. As for this clonotype: This may arise from a read error, as a much more abundant clone is one base away.

The chain joins TRBV4-3 to TRBJ2-2; TRBD2 might be the D (7 bases). This clonotype was sampled from a female donor in good health. CDR3 DNA: TGCGCCAGCGGGAGGGGGGCCGGGGAGATGTTTTTT. Protein sequence: CASGRGAGEMFF.